A single sample gave rise to the 30 T cell receptor beta chains below, sequenced in a study of T cell repertoires in cytomegalovirus infection. Their antigens remain unidentified. TCRdb re-called the reads through MiXCR, storing one row per CDR3 protein. The sample contains 300,000 or so distinct CDR3 sequences, around 25% of which appear only once. The source material was cultured PBMCs, sampled from culture after CMV antigen stimulation. The receptors stem from a human donor in good health (CMV status not recorded). Some clones in this sample may be carry-over from other donors' samples.

The rearrangement links TRBV12-3 or TRBV12-4 to TRBJ2-5, with TRBD2 matching 8 bases. The CDR3 extends over 13 amino acids. Trimming cost V 1 base and J 8 bases; bases outside gene matches: 3. CDR3 loop: CASSLDGRGTQYF. DNA for the CDR3: TGTGCCAGCAGTTTAGACGGGAGGGGAACCCAGTACTTC.

This clonotype was seen at least ten times. The rearrangement joins TRBV7-6 to TRBJ2-7, with 13 nucleotides matching TRBD2. The CDR3 is 15 residues long. Looked up from germline, CDR1 is SGHVS and CDR2 is FNYEAQ. V lost 5 bases and J lost 4; bases outside the gene matches: 5. CDR3: CASSPGLAGVYEQYF. The DNA of the CDR3 is TGTGCCAGCAGCCCCGGACTAGCGGGAGTATACGAGCAGTACTTC.

The J gene is TRBJ2-7, the V gene TRBV7-4; 10 bases map to TRBD2. The CDR3 length is 15 residues. From germline, CDR1 is SGHVT and CDR2 SQSDAQ. J was trimmed by 3 bases and V by 5 bases; bases with no gene match: 7. The DNA of the CDR3 is TGTGCCAGCAGCCCGCAGCTAGCGGGGGTCTACGAGCAGTACGTC. Encoded protein: CASSPQLAGVYEQYV.

The V and J genes are TRBV5-6 and TRBJ1-2; no clear D gene. The V gene lost 0 bases and the J gene lost 7 bases, with 10 bases spanning the gap. Germline V lookup: CDR1 SGHDT, CDR2 YYEEEE. The CDR3 has 13 residues. The CDR3 bases are TGTGCCAGCAGCTTGGGGGGAGGAGGTGGCTACACCTTC. As protein: CASSLGGGGGYTF.

This CDR3 reads CASSRHLGNEQFF. The CDR3 bases are TGTGCCAGCAGCCGCCATTTGGGTAATGAGCAGTTCTTC. The J gene is TRBJ2-1, the V gene TRBV6-6; D is ambiguous. This CDR3 has 13 residues. Trimming took off 6 bases at V and 7 bases at J, with 13 bases between the two ends. The V gene's germline CDR1 is MNHNY and CDR2 SVGAGI (reference sequence).

This clonotype was counted only a few times. The chain uses TRBV6-1 and TRBJ2-1, with TRBD2 matching 8 bases. The CDR3 is made up of 15 amino acids. In germline, CDR1 is MNHNS, CDR2 SASEGT. V gave up 6 bases and J gave up 3 bases; unmatched junction bases: 7. Written as DNA, the CDR3 is TGTGCCAGCAGGAGCGGACTAGCCTACTACAATGAGCAGTTCTTC. Translation gives CASRSGLAYYNEQFF.

Here the CDR3 DNA reads TGTGCCAGCAGCTTAGTGGCGGGGCCCCATGAGCAGTTCTTC. Translation gives CASSLVAGPHEQFF. V is TRBV11-3 and J is TRBJ2-1, with D maybe TRBD2 (6 bases). V gave up 1 base and J gave up 8 bases, with 12 bases separating them. Germline V gene lookup returns CDR1 SGHNT and CDR2 YENEEA. This CDR3 contains 14 residues. Full variable domain (rest looked up from reference TRBV11-3 and TRBJ2-1): EAGVVQSPRYKIIEKKQPVAFWCNPISGHNTLYWYLQNLGQGPELLIRYENEEAVDDSQLPKDRFSAERLKGVDSTLKIQPAELGDSAVYLCASSLVAGPHEQFFGPGTRLTVL.

This clonotype was seen more than once but under ten times. The chain has TRBV6-5 and TRBJ2-7; 8 positions agree with TRBD2. CDR1 is MNHEY and CDR2 is SVGAGI in the germline V gene. This CDR3 is built from 13 residues. V lost 7 bases, J lost 3 bases, and 5 bases stayed unmatched. The DNA for the CDR3 is TGTGCCAGCAAGCGGGGGCCCGGCTACGAGCAGTACTTC. This gives the protein CASKRGPGYEQYF.

This clonotype was seen more than once but under ten times. The V gene is TRBV11-2, the J gene TRBJ2-1; 7 bases are a match to TRBD2. Germline V lookup: CDR1 SGHAT, CDR2 FQNNGV. The CDR3 is 12 residues long. Trimming at V came to 8 bases and at J to 7 bases, leaving 5 bases not matched to a gene. The CDR3 DNA is TGTGCCAGCGGCGGGAGTGGGAATGAGCAGTTCTTC. Its protein is CASGGSGNEQFF.

In this sample, this clonotype turned up many times. The genes are TRBV7-2 and TRBJ2-2; 11 nucleotides agree with TRBD2. This CDR3 is 17 amino acids long. Germline lookup yields CDR1 SGHTA and CDR2 FQGNSA. Trimming removed 1 base from V and 5 bases from J; junction bases left unmatched: 6. In DNA form, the CDR3 reads TGTGCCAGCAGCTTAGTCGGGCCTAGCGGGAGGACCGGGGAGCTGTTTTTT. Its translation: CASSLVGPSGRTGELFF.

This clonotype occurred a few times. The genes are TRBV19 and TRBJ2-7, with D possibly TRBD1 on 6 matching bases. Germline CDR1 is LNHDA and CDR2 is SQIVND (reference sequence). The CDR3 runs to 11 residues. The ends were cut back, 5 bases at V and 6 bases at J, with 8 bases in the middle. This CDR3 is CASSQGSEQYF. In DNA form, the CDR3 reads TGTGCCAGTAGTCAGGGGAGCGAGCAGTACTTC.

The gene calls are TRBV20-1 and TRBJ2-7, with 13 nucleotides matching TRBD2. Germline V gives CDR1 DFQATT, CDR2 SNEGSKA (reference sequence). This CDR3 has 16 amino acids. The J segment lost 5 bases and the V segment lost 2 bases, leaving 9 bases of the junction unmatched. The CDR3 reads CSARRTSGRVSHEQYV. In DNA, the CDR3 is TGCAGTGCTAGACGGACTAGCGGGAGAGTTAGCCACGAGCAGTACGTC.

CDR3 DNA sequence: TGCAGTGCTCTTTGGCGGGAAACCTACGAGCAGTACTTC. Encoded protein: CSALWRETYEQYF. The chain is built from TRBV20-1 and TRBJ2-7; tentative D call: TRBD2 (6 bases). Germline CDR1 and CDR2: DFQATT and SNEGSKA (reference sequence). The CDR3 contains 13 residues. The V end was cut by 5 bases, the J end by 2 bases, with 13 bases between.

Regarding this clonotype: At one boundary the junction diverges from the germline segment, which might be a read error. This chain connects TRBV7-7 to TRBJ2-1; unclear D gene. The germline CDR1 and CDR2 sequences are SSHAT and FNYEAQ (reference sequence). This CDR3 contains 13 residues. The CDR3, as DNA: TGTGCTAGCAGCAAAAACCCCCTCAATGAGCAGTTCTTC. This gives the protein CASSKNPLNEQFF.

In its sample, this clonotype was seen many times. The V and J genes are TRBV7-9 and TRBJ2-7, with 11 bases identical to TRBD2. After removal of 5 bases from V and 0 bases from J, the junction contained 12 bases not matched to a gene. The CDR3 is made up of 18 amino acids. The germline CDR1 and CDR2 sequences are SEHNR and FQNEAQ (reference sequence). CDR3 sequence reads: CASSPRGSGRETSYEQYF. CDR3 nucleotides: TGTGCCAGCAGCCCGCGGGGTAGCGGGAGGGAGACCTCCTACGAGCAGTACTTC.

This clonotype showed up just a few times. This chain uses TRBV6-2 or TRBV6-3 with TRBJ1-1; tentatively, D is TRBD1 (6 bases). V was clipped by 6 bases and J by 7 bases, with 6 bases between them. This CDR3 has 10 amino acids. Germline assignment: CDR1 MNHEY and CDR2 SVGEGT. CDR3: CASRDSEAFF. The CDR3 bases are TGTGCCAGCAGGGACAGTGAAGCTTTCTTT.

The chain is built from TRBV27 and TRBJ2-7, with D possibly being TRBD1 or TRBD2 (5 bases each). CDR1 and CDR2 (germline): MNHEY, SMNVEV (reference sequence). This CDR3 contains 13 residues. Trimming stripped 6 bases from V and 7 bases from J, with 16 bases between. CDR3 DNA: TGTGCCAGCAGGGCCGGGACCACGAGGGAGCAGTACTTC. Amino acid sequence: CASRAGTTREQYF.

Only a few counts were recorded for this clonotype. This chain's CDR3 is CSARGLVGNQPQHF. Written as DNA, the CDR3 is TGCAGTGCTAGAGGGTTGGTCGGCAATCAGCCCCAGCATTTT. This chain links TRBV20-1 with TRBJ1-5; D is unresolved. CDR1 is DFQATT and CDR2 is SNEGSKA in the germline V gene (reference sequence). The CDR3 runs to 14 residues. V dropped 1 base and J dropped 2 bases, with 9 bases sitting between them.

The chain couples TRBV11-2 to TRBJ2-7, with D possibly matching TRBD1 (5 bases). V lost 2 bases and J lost 3, with 14 bases in between. This CDR3 spans 15 amino acids. CDR1 is SGHAT and CDR2 is FQNNGV in the germline V gene. The CDR3 nucleotides are TGTGCCAGCAGCTTACTTTGGGGCTCCATCTACGAGCAGTACTTC. Translated: CASSLLWGSIYEQYF.

This chain links TRBV28 with TRBJ1-5; 7 bases match TRBD1. V was pared by 8 bases and J by 4 bases, with 11 bases of the junction left unmatched. The germline gives CDR1 MDHEN, CDR2 SYDVKM. The CDR3 covers 15 residues. The CDR3 here is CASSSPQGGNQPQHF. The CDR3 region has the DNA TGTGCCAGCTCTTCCCCCCAGGGGGGGAATCAGCCCCAGCATTTT.

This clonotype was detected only a few times. The chain carries TRBV7-9 and TRBJ2-1; 8 nucleotides agree with TRBD1. From germline, CDR1 is SEHNR and CDR2 FQNEAQ (reference sequence). V was clipped by 5 bases and J by 7 bases; unmatched bases: 10. This CDR3 is built from 15 residues. Written as DNA, the CDR3 is TGTGCCAGCAGCGCGACAGGGGACCTTTGGAATGAGCAGTTCTTC. It translates to CASSATGDLWNEQFF. The full variable domain, with the rest looked up from reference TRBV7-9 and TRBJ2-1, is DTGVSQNPRHKITKRGQNVTFRCDPISEHNRLYWYRQTLGQGPEFLTYFQNEAQLEKSRLLSDRFSAERPKGSFSTLEIQRTEQGDSAMYLCASSATGDLWNEQFFGPGTRLTVL.

The chain is built from TRBV4-3 and TRBJ2-5; unclear D gene. Looked up from germline, CDR1 is LGHNA and CDR2 is YSLEER. V dropped 4 bases and J dropped 4 bases, with 16 bases sitting between them. This CDR3 contains 15 residues. The CDR3 loop reads CASSPLSGWRETQYF. The CDR3 bases are TGCGCCAGCAGCCCGCTTTCTGGATGGAGAGAGACCCAGTACTTC.

V gene TRBV7-9 combines with J gene TRBJ2-1, with TRBD1 identical over 7 bases. Trimming took 1 base from V and 7 from J; bases not matched to a gene: 1. There are 13 residues in the CDR3. Germline V lookup: CDR1 SEHNR, CDR2 FQNEAQ (reference sequence). The CDR3 here is CASSLETGNEQFF. The CDR3, as DNA: TGTGCCAGCAGCTTAGAGACAGGGAATGAGCAGTTCTTC.

J is TRBJ2-3 and V is TRBV6-2 or TRBV6-3; D may correspond to TRBD1 or TRBD2 (5 bases each). Per the germline V gene, CDR1 is MNHEY and CDR2 is SVGEGT. Trimming removed 3 bases from V and 2 bases from J, with 18 bases in between. This CDR3 is built from 17 residues. The CDR3 region is CASSYPGPRTNTDTQYF. As DNA, the CDR3 is TGTGCCAGCAGTTATCCGGGACCGAGAACCAACACAGATACGCAGTATTTT.

The J gene is TRBJ2-2, the V gene TRBV29-1; 10 bases fit TRBD2. Losses at the gene ends were 7 bases for V and 7 bases for J; bases not matched to a gene: 9. Germline V gives CDR1 SQVTM, CDR2 ANQGSEA. The CDR3 loop spans 14 amino acids. CDR3 loop: CSARLAGGIGELFF. The DNA of the CDR3 is TGCAGCGCGAGACTAGCGGGTGGAATCGGGGAGCTGTTTTTT.

The chain has TRBV25-1 and TRBJ2-5; weak D call: TRBD2 (7 bases). Trimming took 1 base from V and 4 from J, leaving 13 bases between them. This CDR3 has 15 amino acids. Per the germline V gene, CDR1 is MGHDK and CDR2 is SYGVNS. This CDR3 is CASSESGRGAETQYF. CDR3 bases: TGTGCCAGCAGTGAATCGGGGAGGGGGGCAGAGACCCAGTACTTC.

V usage is TRBV6-2 or TRBV6-3 and J usage is TRBJ2-1; tentative D call: TRBD2 (5 bases). Germline V lookup: CDR1 MNHEY, CDR2 SVGEGT. The CDR3 has 15 amino acids. V shed 7 bases and J shed 7 bases, with 20 bases lying between them. In nucleotides, the CDR3 is TGTGCCAGCAAGACTTCTAGCAGGTCCGGAAATGAGCAGTTCTTC. This codes for CASKTSSRSGNEQFF.

This clonotype was counted between two and nine times. The V and J genes are TRBV25-1 and TRBJ2-3; 10 nucleotides line up with TRBD1. The CDR3 is 17 residues long. V dropped 6 bases and J dropped 3; count of bases not matched to a gene: 12. Per germline, CDR1 MGHDK and CDR2 SYGVNS. In nucleotides, the CDR3 is TGTGCCAGCAGACCGCCCCCCGGGACAGGGGCAACAGATACGCAGTATTTT. The encoded protein is CASRPPPGTGATDTQYF.

In this sample, this clonotype turned up many times. The rearrangement joins TRBV7-2 to TRBJ2-7; tentative D call: TRBD2 (5 bases). This CDR3 contains 14 residues. With 4 bases removed from V and 1 base from J, the gap between germline ends came to 11 bases. Germline assignment: CDR1 SGHTA and CDR2 FQGNSA. The CDR3: CASSSVPGSYEQYF. DNA for the CDR3: TGTGCCAGCAGCTCAGTGCCGGGATCCTACGAGCAGTACTTC.

The rearrangement uses TRBV7-2 and TRBJ2-1, with TRBD1 matching 10 bases. Germline lookup yields CDR1 SGHTA and CDR2 FQGNSA. Trimming cost V 6 bases and J 9 bases; bases outside gene matches: 8. The CDR3 covers 14 residues. Here the CDR3 DNA reads TGTGCCAGCAGGGTGGACAGGGGGTCGGGTGAGCAGTTCTTC. Protein: CASRVDRGSGEQFF.